This is a list of T cell receptor beta chains from one sample in a study of response to subunit inactivated influenza vaccine. Using its own MiXCR run on the RT-PCR reads, TCRdb lists one record per CDR3 protein. The sample has over 150,000 distinct CDR3 sequences, about 11% seen once. The sequenced sample was non-naive T cells sorted from PBMCs, obtained roughly 45 days after vaccination. These receptor sequences come from a middle-aged man who received an inactivated influenza vaccine. The CDR3 runs from the conserved cysteine through the conserved F or W. A D gene is named only where the DNA matches it firmly. A clone size is listed for some rows: how often the clone was seen (once, few, many), or a class if it is expanded.

v_call	clone_size	j_call	d_call	cdr3_nt	cdr3_aa
TRBV29-1	few	TRBJ2-3	TRBD2	TGCAGCGTTGTTGGGGGGGGGGCAGATACGCAGTATTTT	CSVVGGGADTQYF
TRBV19	.	TRBJ2-1	.	TGTGCCAGTAGTAATCGAAGGGTCGATGAGCAGTTCTTC	CASSNRRVDEQFF
TRBV19	few	TRBJ2-1	.	TGTGCCAGTAGTGACACCTCCTCCTACAATGAGCAGTTCTTC	CASSDTSSYNEQFF
TRBV20-1	.	TRBJ1-5	TRBD1	TGCAGTGCTACCACACAGGGGTTTAGCAATCAGCCCCAGCATTTT	CSATTQGFSNQPQHF
TRBV9	few	TRBJ2-6	.	TGTGCCAGCAGCGTAGGGGCAGGCATTGGGGCCAACGTCCTGACTTTC	CASSVGAGIGANVLTF
TRBV29-1	many	TRBJ2-1	TRBD2	TGCAGCGTTGAGACTAGCGGGAGGTCCTACAATGAGCAGTTCTTC	CSVETSGRSYNEQFF
TRBV28	.	TRBJ1-2	.	TGTGCCAGCAGTTTGCCGCAGGATGGCTACACCTTC	CASSLPQDGYTF
TRBV7-2	.	TRBJ2-7	.	TGTGCCAGCAGACGAGACAGGGAGCAGTACTTC	CASRRDREQYF
TRBV7-2	few	TRBJ1-2	.	TGTGCCAGCAGTGCGGGCAGGGACTATGGCTACACCTTC	CASSAGRDYGYTF
TRBV12-3/TRBV12-4	few	TRBJ1-1	TRBD1	TGTGCCAGCAGTTGGACAGGGGCAGGGAACACTGAAGCTTTCTTT	CASSWTGAGNTEAFF
TRBV4-2	few	TRBJ2-2	TRBD2	TGTGCCAGCAGCCAAGATACTAGCGCAAACACCGGGGAGCTGTTTTTT	CASSQDTSANTGELFF
TRBV7-8	many	TRBJ1-1	.	TGTGCCAGTGGACAGACGAACACTGAAGCTTTCTTT	CASGQTNTEAFF
TRBV7-8	many	TRBJ1-1	.	TGTGCCAGCAGCTTAGCCGAGAACGAGAACGGTGAAGCTTTCTTT	CASSLAENENGEAFF
TRBV29-1	many	TRBJ1-2	.	TGCAGCGTTTCAAGGGAAGGGGCAGTGGGCTACACCTTC	CSVSREGAVGYTF
TRBV12-3/TRBV12-4	few	TRBJ2-7	TRBD2	TGTGCCAGCAGTTTCCGAACCGGGACTAGCGGGAGCAACGAGCAGTACTTC	CASSFRTGTSGSNEQYF
TRBV2	few	TRBJ1-1	.	TGTGCCAGCAAGAGGACAACCCAAGACACTGAAGCTTTCTTT	CASKRTTQDTEAFF
TRBV6-5	few	TRBJ2-7	TRBD2	TGTGCCAGCAGTTATTCCCCGCTCCGGGAGGGAGAGCAGTACTTC	CASSYSPLREGEQYF
TRBV28	few	TRBJ2-1	TRBD2	TGTGCCAGCAGTATAAGCGGGATTGAGCAGTTCTTC	CASSISGIEQFF
TRBV30	.	TRBJ1-1	.	TGTGCCTGGAGTGTTTTGGGGGGCATGACTGAAGCTTTCTTT	CAWSVLGGMTEAFF
TRBV20-1	many	TRBJ2-6	TRBD1	TGCAGTGCTAGCTTACAGGGGGGTACTGGGGCCAACGTCCTGACTTTC	CSASLQGGTGANVLTF
TRBV9	few	TRBJ1-4	.	TGTGCCAGCGCGCGTGGGGAGAGTGAAAAACTGTTTTTT	CASARGESEKLFF
TRBV28	.	TRBJ2-5	.	TGTGCCAGCAGTGCCCGGGCGGGGGCAGGGGAGACCCAGTACTTC	CASSARAGAGETQYF
TRBV6-2/TRBV6-3	many	TRBJ2-1	.	TGTGCCAGCAAGGGTGGGAGTAGGATGTTTGGGCAGTTCTTC	CASKGGSRMFGQFF
TRBV20-1	many	TRBJ2-1	.	TGCAGTGCTAGGATTTCTCCATTCGGTGAGCAGTTCTTC	CSARISPFGEQFF
TRBV12-3/TRBV12-4	.	TRBJ2-2	TRBD2	TGTGCCAGCAGTATAGGGACTAGCGGAACCGTTTCCGGGGAGCTGTTTTTT	CASSIGTSGTVSGELFF
TRBV11-2	few	TRBJ2-7	TRBD1	TGTGCCAGCAGCTTAGGACAGGGGAGCACCTACGAGCAGTACTTC	CASSLGQGSTYEQYF
TRBV29-1	few	TRBJ2-7	TRBD1	TGCAGCGTTATAAATAGGGACAGTAGCAACGAGCAGTACTTC	CSVINRDSSNEQYF
TRBV20-1	many	TRBJ2-2	TRBD2	TGCAGTGCTAAAAGGACTAGCGGAGACACCGGGGAGCTGTTTTTT	CSAKRTSGDTGELFF
TRBV4-3	few	TRBJ2-1	.	TGCGCCAGCAGCCGGGGTTCTGGGGGGAACTCCTACAATGAGCAGTTCTTC	CASSRGSGGNSYNEQFF
TRBV7-9	many	TRBJ1-5	.	TGTGCCAGCAGCCCCGGCGGCAATCAGCCCCAGCATTTT	CASSPGGNQPQHF
TRBV12-3/TRBV12-4	many	TRBJ1-3	TRBD1	TGTGCCAGCAGCTTAAGACAGGGGTCTAGCTCTGGAAACACCATATATTTT	CASSLRQGSSSGNTIYF
TRBV7-2	many	TRBJ2-3	TRBD1	TGTGCCAGCAGAAGTACTGGGACAGTTAGCACAGATACGCAGTATTTT	CASRSTGTVSTDTQYF
TRBV4-1	few	TRBJ2-2	TRBD2	TGCGCCAGCAGCCAGCAACGTACTAGCGGAACAAACACCGGGGAGCTGTTTTTT	CASSQQRTSGTNTGELFF
TRBV27	few	TRBJ1-2	TRBD1	TGTGCCAGCACGGGACAGGGGGCTGGAGGCTACACCTTC	CASTGQGAGGYTF
TRBV19	few	TRBJ2-1	TRBD1	TGTGCCAGTAGCCCACAGGGGTTGAGGTACAATGAGCAGTTCTTC	CASSPQGLRYNEQFF
TRBV28	many	TRBJ2-1	.	TGTGCCAGCACCATGGGGACACTTTACAATGAGCAGTTCTTC	CASTMGTLYNEQFF
TRBV24-1	many	TRBJ2-3	.	TGTGCCACCAGTGATTCCTTCAGCGAGACAGATACGCAGTATTTT	CATSDSFSETDTQYF
TRBV29-1	many	TRBJ2-1	.	TGCAGCGTTGATGGTCCAAGCGATGAGCAGTTCTTC	CSVDGPSDEQFF
TRBV7-9	many	TRBJ2-1	TRBD2	TGTGCCAGCAGCTTAACTGGGACTAGCGGGTTTTACAATGAGCAGTTCTTC	CASSLTGTSGFYNEQFF
TRBV12-3/TRBV12-4	few	TRBJ1-2	.	TGTGCCAGCAGTTTCCAGGGTATCGGCTTTGGCTACACCTTC	CASSFQGIGFGYTF
TRBV6-1	.	TRBJ1-1	.	TGTGCCAGCAGTATGACAAAGATGAACACTGAAGCTTTCTTT	CASSMTKMNTEAFF
TRBV12-3/TRBV12-4	.	TRBJ1-6	.	TGTGCCAGCAGTTTTTCAGTTATGGATTCACCCCTCCACTTT	CASSFSVMDSPLHF
TRBV7-2	many	TRBJ1-1	.	TGTGCCAGCATTACTGGGGGGGGCGGCGTCACTGAAGCTTTCTTT	CASITGGGGVTEAFF
TRBV7-9	many	TRBJ2-1	TRBD2	TGTGCCAGCAGCTCTCTAGGACTAGCGGGAAGGGAGCAGTTCTTC	CASSSLGLAGREQFF
TRBV4-1	many	TRBJ2-7	.	TGCGCCAGCAGCCATCCGAGAGCAAACGAGCAGTACTTC	CASSHPRANEQYF
TRBV11-2	many	TRBJ2-7	TRBD1	TGTGCCAGCAGCTTAGGGGACAGGGGACAGCAGTACTTC	CASSLGDRGQQYF
TRBV29-1	many	TRBJ2-1	.	TGCAGCGCCCTCCTCTTCGATGAGCAGTTCTTC	CSALLFDEQFF
TRBV5-1	.	TRBJ2-3	TRBD1	TGCGCCAGCAGTCACGGACAGGGAAACACAGATACGCAGTATTTT	CASSHGQGNTDTQYF
TRBV20-1	many	TRBJ2-1	TRBD1	TGCAGTGCTCCAGGACAGGGCCACTACTCCTACAATGAGCAGTTCTTC	CSAPGQGHYSYNEQFF
TRBV11-2	.	TRBJ2-1	TRBD2	TGTGCCAGCAGCTTAGATCGGGGGGAGCACAATGAGCAGTTCTTC	CASSLDRGEHNEQFF
TRBV13	many	TRBJ2-2	.	TGTGCCAGCAGCCCCGGACGGAAGATTGCGAACACCGGGGAGCTGTTTTTT	CASSPGRKIANTGELFF
TRBV29-1	few	TRBJ2-7	TRBD1	TGCAGCGTTGACGGGACAGGGGGCCAGGTAGGTGCCCACGAGCAGTACTTC	CSVDGTGGQVGAHEQYF
TRBV29-1	many	TRBJ2-6	TRBD1	TGCAGCGTTGAGACAGGGGTGACTGGGGCCAACGTCCTGACTTTC	CSVETGVTGANVLTF